This TCR beta chain appears in the sequencing data of a study of T cell responses to AZD1222 COVID-19 vaccine. Findings and limits, study-wide: Baseline serostatus was positive in only a handful of AZD1222 recipients. Females outnumbered males among donors, who were mostly white British; clonal diversity was possibly underestimated. Among spike-specific TCRs, nearly half reportedly target unmutated variant regions.

Second-dose intervals near 4 or 12 weeks were combined. Here immunoSEQ multiplex PCR was the method, and the copy in TCRdb shows in-frame clones only, minus some. This table has about 140,000 clones, approximately 89% appearing once. V lost 0 bases and J lost 0; bases outside the gene matches: 2. From germline, CDR1 is KGHSH and CDR2 LQKENI. The CDR3 is 15 amino acids. This clone was seen only once. Its antigen remains unidentified. This material consisted of peripheral blood, taken 28 days after the second AZD1222 dose. The genes are TRBV18 and TRBJ2-7; TRBD1 matches at 7 bases. The TCR sequence derives from an adult who received the AZD1222 COVID-19 vaccine. CDR3 in DNA: TGTGCCAGCTCACCACCGGGGACAGCCTCCTACGAGCAGTACTTC. Amino acid sequence: CASSPPGTASYEQYF.